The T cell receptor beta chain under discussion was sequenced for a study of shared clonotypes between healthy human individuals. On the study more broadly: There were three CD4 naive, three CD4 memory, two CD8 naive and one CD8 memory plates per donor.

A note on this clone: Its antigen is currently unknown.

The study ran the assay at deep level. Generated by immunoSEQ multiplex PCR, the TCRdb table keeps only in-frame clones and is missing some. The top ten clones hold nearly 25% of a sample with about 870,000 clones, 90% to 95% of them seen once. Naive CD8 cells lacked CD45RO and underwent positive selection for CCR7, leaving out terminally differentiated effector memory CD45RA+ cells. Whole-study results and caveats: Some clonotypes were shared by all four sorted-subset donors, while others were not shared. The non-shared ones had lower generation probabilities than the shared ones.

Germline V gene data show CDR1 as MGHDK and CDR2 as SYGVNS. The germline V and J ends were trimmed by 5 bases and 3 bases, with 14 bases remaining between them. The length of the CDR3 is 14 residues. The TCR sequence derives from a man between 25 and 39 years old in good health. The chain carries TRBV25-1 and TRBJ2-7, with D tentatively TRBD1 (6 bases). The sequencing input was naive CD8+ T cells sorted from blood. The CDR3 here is CASSRTAGDYEQYF. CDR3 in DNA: TGTGCCAGCAGTAGGACAGCAGGGGACTACGAGCAGTACTTC.